This is a list of T cell receptor beta chains from one sample in a study of T cell responses to AZD1222 COVID-19 vaccine. TCRdb keeps only in-frame clones here, not all; method: immunoSEQ multiplex PCR. The sample contains tens of thousands of clones, more than 65% of which appear only once. This specimen was peripheral blood, taken on day 0 of MenACWY control vaccination. Receptors originate from an adult in good health. Both conserved end residues are trimmed from each CDR3.

V	J	CDR3
TRBV10-1	TRBJ2-7	ASNDRLGYEQY
TRBV19	TRBJ1-5	ASRVQGDQPQH
TRBV25-1	TRBJ1-3	ASSLGQGGNTIY
TRBV18	TRBJ1-2	ASSPPQGIGGYT
TRBV7-9	TRBJ1-2	ASSFDSHGYT
TRBV20-1	TRBJ1-2	SASPLTESYGYT
TRBV6-5	TRBJ1-6	ATQVPGDNSPLH
TRBV19	TRBJ2-1	ASRLAYEQF
TRBV15	TRBJ2-7	ATSRGGHLYEQY
TRBV5-1	TRBJ2-1	ASSLFRGASGNEQF
TRBV11-2	TRBJ1-1	ASSLVRAF
TRBV19	TRBJ1-1	ASSTLQGRTEAF
TRBV3-1/TRBV3-2	TRBJ1-2	ASSSRELKPSYT
TRBV30	TRBJ2-7	AWSVLRRVHEQY
TRBV6-5	TRBJ2-1	ASSYGRGNEQF
TRBV3-1/TRBV3-2	TRBJ1-2	ASSLGGRSNYGYT
TRBV11-3	TRBJ1-3	ASSLGDRASPGNTIY
TRBV19	TRBJ1-2	ASSIPPGRGGNYGYT
TRBV10-3	TRBJ2-1	AISRSGSNEQF
TRBV27	TRBJ2-1	ASKPWGTGESNEQF
TRBV6-1	TRBJ1-2	ASNEGLNYGYT
TRBV5-4	TRBJ1-6	ASSYKTANSPLH
TRBV6-2/TRBV6-3	TRBJ1-1	ASSFTGAKMNTEAF
TRBV28	TRBJ2-7	ASSVTVYEQY
TRBV30	TRBJ1-1	AWSAQVVAF
TRBV7-6	TRBJ1-3	ASSPLGPGNTIY
TRBV6-5	TRBJ2-1	ASTSSGATYNEQF